One and the same sample provided the 10 T cell receptor beta chains below, sequenced in a study of blood T cell repertoires in COVID-19. TCRdb's table, derived via immunoSEQ multiplex PCR, lists solely in-frame clones and lacks some. The table lists 270,000 or so clones, 89% of them singletons. Sequenced material: peripheral blood. The receptors derive from a woman aged 35 to 49 who had recovered from COVID-19.

The chain combines TRBV30 with TRBJ2-1; 14 bases agree with TRBD2. Per germline, CDR1 GTSNPN and CDR2 SVGIG (reference sequence). The CDR3 runs to 16 residues. After removal of 1 base from V and 1 base from J, the junction contained 0 bases not matched to a gene. The CDR3 DNA follows: TGTGCCTGGAGTGGGACTAGCGGGAGGTCCTACAATGAGCAGTTCTTC. Protein: CAWSGTSGRSYNEQFF.

The rearrangement joins TRBV21-1 to TRBJ2-1; the table's D call of TRBD2 was not tested on the DNA. TRBV21-1 is noted as a pseudogene. This CDR3 comprises 17 residues. In nucleotides, the CDR3 is TGTGCCAGCAGCCAACTCCCGGGACTCTTCTCCTACAATGAGCAGTTCTTC. This gives the protein CASSQLPGLFSYNEQFF.

The chain's CDR3 is CASSIAGGANNEQFF. In DNA form, the CDR3 reads TGTGCCAGTAGTATCGCCGGGGGTGCCAACAATGAGCAGTTCTTC. This chain links TRBV19 with TRBJ2-1, with D possibly being TRBD2 (6 bases). The CDR3 contains 15 residues. Germline V gene data show CDR1 as LNHDA and CDR2 as SQIVND (reference sequence). Trimming took off 3 bases at V and 5 bases at J, with 14 bases between the two ends.

The gene calls are TRBV6-5 and TRBJ2-7; tentatively, D is TRBD2 (6 bases). Trimming shortened V by 4 bases and J by 3 bases, and 10 bases separated the two germline ends. In germline, CDR1 is MNHEY, CDR2 SVGAGI. CDR3 length equals 13 residues. CDR3 loop: CASSSGLYYEQYF. CDR3 DNA sequence: TGTGCCAGCAGTTCGGGACTCTACTACGAGCAGTACTTC.

A note on this clone: Other DNA sequences from this sample encode an identical CDR3 as well. The rearrangement joins TRBV5-1 to TRBJ1-6; 8 nucleotides match TRBD1. The CDR3 has 14 amino acids. The trim removed 4 bases at V and 9 bases at J, leaving 6 bases unmatched. The germline gives CDR1 SGHRS, CDR2 YFSETQ. For the CDR3, the DNA is TGCGCCAGCAGCGAAGGACAGGGAAGTTCACCCCTCCACTTT. As protein: CASSEGQGSSPLHF. Together with reference TRBV5-1 and TRBJ1-6, the CDR3 gives the full variable domain: KAGVTQTPRYLIKTRGQQVTLSCSPISGHRSVSWYQQTPGQGLQFLFEYFSETQRNKGNFPGRFSGRQFSNSRSEMNVSTLELGDSALYLCASSEGQGSSPLHFGNGTRLTVT.

The genes are TRBV19 and TRBJ2-2; D may be TRBD2 (6 bases). Per germline, CDR1 LNHDA and CDR2 SQIVND (reference sequence). V was shortened by 10 bases and J by 4 bases, with 19 bases between the two germline ends. The CDR3 consists of 15 residues. This chain's CDR3 is CATGTPYGGTGELFF. CDR3 sequence (DNA): TGTGCCACCGGAACGCCTTACGGGGGCACCGGGGAGCTGTTTTTT.

The CDR3 spells CASSLTSGQNYGYTF. For the CDR3, the DNA is TGCGCCAGCAGCCTGACCTCGGGACAGAACTATGGCTACACCTTC. The chain couples TRBV5-1 to TRBJ1-2; TRBD1 matches at 7 bases. This CDR3 region has 15 residues. Germline CDR1 SGHRS, CDR2 YFSETQ. Germline trimming cut 4 bases from V and 2 bases from J; bases unmatched to any gene: 8.

The chain carries TRBV7-9 and TRBJ1-1; 9 nucleotides align to TRBD1. With V trimmed by 4 bases and J by 0 bases, 6 bases remained unmatched. The CDR3 loop spans 16 amino acids. Germline CDR1 and CDR2: SEHNR and FQNEAQ (reference sequence). The chain's CDR3 is CASSYPGQGLNTEAFF. CDR3 nucleotide sequence: TGTGCCAGCAGCTACCCGGGACAGGGCCTGAACACTGAAGCTTTCTTT.

Notes on this clone: Other DNA sequences in the sample encode the same CDR3. The V gene is TRBV5-1, the J gene TRBJ2-7; D is possibly TRBD2 (5 bases). Trimming took 0 bases from V and 4 from J, leaving 8 bases between them. Per the germline V gene, CDR1 is SGHRS and CDR2 is YFSETQ. This CDR3 is built from 13 residues. The CDR3 region has the DNA TGCGCCAGCAGCTTGGCGTCGGGGTACGAGCAGTACTTC. Its translation is CASSLASGYEQYF.

This chain links TRBV7-3 with TRBJ2-3; 7 positions match TRBD2. The germline V gene encodes CDR1 SGHTA and CDR2 FQGTGA. CDR3 length: 16 residues. The V gene end was trimmed by 1 base and the J gene end by 1 base; junction bases not matched to a gene: 5. The CDR3 sequence is CASSLNRAGGTDTQYF. CDR3 nucleotide sequence: TGTGCCAGCAGCTTAAATCGGGCGGGAGGCACAGATACGCAGTATTTT. Combining the CDR3 with reference TRBV7-3 and TRBJ2-3 gives the whole variable domain GAGVSQTPSNKVTEKGKYVELRCDPISGHTALYWYRQSLGQGPEFLIYFQGTGAADDSGLPNDRFFAVRPEGSVSTLKIQRTERGDSAVYLCASSLNRAGGTDTQYFGPGTRLTVL.